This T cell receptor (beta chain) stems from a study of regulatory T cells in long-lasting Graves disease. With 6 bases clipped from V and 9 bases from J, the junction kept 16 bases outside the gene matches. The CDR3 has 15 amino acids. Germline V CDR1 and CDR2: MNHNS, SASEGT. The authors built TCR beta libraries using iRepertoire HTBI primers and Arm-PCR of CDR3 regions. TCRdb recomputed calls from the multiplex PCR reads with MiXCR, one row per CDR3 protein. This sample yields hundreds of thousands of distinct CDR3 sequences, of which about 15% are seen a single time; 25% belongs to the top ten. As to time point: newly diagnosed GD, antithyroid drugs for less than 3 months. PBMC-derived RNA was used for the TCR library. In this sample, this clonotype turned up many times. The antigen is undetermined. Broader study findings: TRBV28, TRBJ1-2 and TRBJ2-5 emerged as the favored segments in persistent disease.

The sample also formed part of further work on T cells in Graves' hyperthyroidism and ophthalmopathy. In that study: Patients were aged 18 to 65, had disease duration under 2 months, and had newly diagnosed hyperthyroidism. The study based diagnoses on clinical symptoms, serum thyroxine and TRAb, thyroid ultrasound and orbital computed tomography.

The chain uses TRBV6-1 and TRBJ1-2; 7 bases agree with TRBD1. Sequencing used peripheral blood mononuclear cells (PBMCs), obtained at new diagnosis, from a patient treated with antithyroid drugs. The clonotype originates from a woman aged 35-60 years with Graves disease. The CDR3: CASRPGTEISIRYTF. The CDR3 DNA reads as TGTGCCAGCAGACCCGGGACAGAGATAAGTATTCGCTACACCTTC.